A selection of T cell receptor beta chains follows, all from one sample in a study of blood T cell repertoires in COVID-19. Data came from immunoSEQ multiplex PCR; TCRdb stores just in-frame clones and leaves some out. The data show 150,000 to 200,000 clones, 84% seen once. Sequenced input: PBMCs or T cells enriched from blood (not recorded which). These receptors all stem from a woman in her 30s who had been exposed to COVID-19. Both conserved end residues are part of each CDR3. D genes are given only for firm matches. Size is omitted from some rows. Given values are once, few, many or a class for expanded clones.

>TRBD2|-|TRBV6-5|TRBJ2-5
TGTGCCAGCAGTTACTCGGGACTAGCGGGGGGGGAGACCCAGTACTTC
CASSYSGLAGGETQYF
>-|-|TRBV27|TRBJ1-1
TGTGCCAGCAACCTTATGGGGATTCGGGGGATGGCGAACACTGAAGCTTTCTTT
CASNLMGIRGMANTEAFF
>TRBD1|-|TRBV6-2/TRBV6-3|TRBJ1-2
TGTGCCAGCAGTTACGGAGGGACGGGACAGTTGGGCTACACCTTC
CASSYGGTGQLGYTF
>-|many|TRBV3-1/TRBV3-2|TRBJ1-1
TGTGCCAGCACCGGGACAAAGAACACTGAAGCTTTCTTT
CASTGTKNTEAFF
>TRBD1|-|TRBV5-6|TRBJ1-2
TGTGCCAGCAGCCGAGATCCGGGACAGGGGGCGAGTGGCTACACCTTC
CASSRDPGQGASGYTF
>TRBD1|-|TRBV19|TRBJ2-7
TGTGCCAGTAGTCTCAGGGGGCTGGATGACGAGCAGTACTTC
CASSLRGLDDEQYF
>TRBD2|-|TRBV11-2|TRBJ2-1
TGTGCCAGCAGCTCCCCACTAGCGGGGGGCCACAATGAGCAGTTCTTC
CASSSPLAGGHNEQFF
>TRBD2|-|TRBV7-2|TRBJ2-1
TGTGCCAGCAGCTTAGGAACAGGACTAGTTAGTTTAAGTGAGCAGTTCTTC
CASSLGTGLVSLSEQFF
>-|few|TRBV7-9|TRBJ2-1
TGTGCCAGCAGCTTAAGTCCCGGACGGGGGAGCTACAATGAGCAGTTCTTC
CASSLSPGRGSYNEQFF
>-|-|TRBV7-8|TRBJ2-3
TGTGCCAGCAGCTTATCCGGGGATACGCAGTATTTT
CASSLSGDTQYF
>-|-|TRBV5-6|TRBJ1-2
TGTGCCAGCAGCTTGGCATCGACAGTCCACTATGGCTACACCTTC
CASSLASTVHYGYTF
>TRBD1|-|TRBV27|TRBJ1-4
TGTGCCAGCAGTAAAGGGCGACAGGGTTTGGTTGAAAAACTGTTTTTT
CASSKGRQGLVEKLFF
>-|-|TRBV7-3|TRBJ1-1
TGTGCCAGCAGCCCCGACAGGTGGAACACTGAAGCTTTCTTT
CASSPDRWNTEAFF
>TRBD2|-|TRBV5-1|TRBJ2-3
TGCGCCAGCAGCTTAGGCGGGGGGCGCACAGATACGCAGTATTTT
CASSLGGGRTDTQYF
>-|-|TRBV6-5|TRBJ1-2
TGTGCCAGCACCGGGGGACCCCCGGAGTATGGCTACACCTTC
CASTGGPPEYGYTF
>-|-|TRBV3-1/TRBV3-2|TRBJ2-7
TGTGCCAGCAGCCAAAGGGGTGCCTACGAGCAGTACTTC
CASSQRGAYEQYF
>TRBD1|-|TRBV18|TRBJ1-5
TGTGCCAGCTCGCCTGCAGCTCCGGGACAGTATAATCAGCCCCAGCATTTT
CASSPAAPGQYNQPQHF
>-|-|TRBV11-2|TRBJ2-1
TGTGCCAGCAGTCGGCAGACACGAAACAATGAGCAGTTCTTC
CASSRQTRNNEQFF
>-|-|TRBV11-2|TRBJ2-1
TGTGCCAGCAGCTTATCCCGTACAAACAATGAGCAGTTCTTC
CASSLSRTNNEQFF
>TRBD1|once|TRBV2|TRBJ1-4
TGTGCCAGCAGGGGGGATGGGGACAGTAATGAAAAACTGTTTTTT
CASRGDGDSNEKLFF
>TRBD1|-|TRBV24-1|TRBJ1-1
TGTGCCACCAGACAGGGGACGAACACTGAAGCTTTCTTT
CATRQGTNTEAFF
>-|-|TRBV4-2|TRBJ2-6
TGTGCCAGCAGCCAAGTTCAGGGGCCCTACTCTGGGGCCAACGTCCTGACTTTC
CASSQVQGPYSGANVLTF
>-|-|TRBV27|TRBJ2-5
TGTGCCAGCAGTTTTAAAACGGAAGAGACCCAGTACTTC
CASSFKTEETQYF
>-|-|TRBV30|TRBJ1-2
TGTGCCTGGAGTGTAGCAGGGCACGACACCTTC
CAWSVAGHDTF
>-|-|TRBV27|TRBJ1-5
TGTGCCACCGCCCGGGGGAGGGGGTGGGATCAGCCCCAGCATTTT
CATARGRGWDQPQHF
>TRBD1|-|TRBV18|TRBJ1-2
TGTGCCAGCTCAACAGGGGATGGCTACACCTTC
CASSTGDGYTF
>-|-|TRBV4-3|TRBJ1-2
TGCGCCAGCAGCCAAGATAGGGGATATGGCTACACCTTC
CASSQDRGYGYTF
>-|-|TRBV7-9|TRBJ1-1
TGTGCCAGCAGCTTAGGGCGGGGAGGAAGGACTGAAGCTTTCTTT
CASSLGRGGRTEAFF
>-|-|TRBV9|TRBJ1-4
TGTGCCAGCAGCGTATCCCTCTCAGGGACAACTAATGAAAAACTGTTTTTT
CASSVSLSGTTNEKLFF
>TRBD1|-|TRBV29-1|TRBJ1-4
TGCAGCGGGGTGGACAGGCTTAATGAAAAACTGTTTTTT
CSGVDRLNEKLFF
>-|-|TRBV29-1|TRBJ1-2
TGCAGCGTTGCTAGCGGGGGAACTAACTATGGCTACACCTTC
CSVASGGTNYGYTF
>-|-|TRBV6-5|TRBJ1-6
TGTGCCAGCAGTCCCCAGGGGTATTCACCCCTCCACTTT
CASSPQGYSPLHF
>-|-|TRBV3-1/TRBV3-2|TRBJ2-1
TGTGCCAGCAGCCAGGGTGGGGGGGCCTTTAATGAGCAGTTCTTC
CASSQGGGAFNEQFF
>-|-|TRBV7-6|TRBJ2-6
TGTGCCAGCAGCTTACAGGGTTTGAGCTCTGGGGCCAACGTCCTGACTTTC
CASSLQGLSSGANVLTF
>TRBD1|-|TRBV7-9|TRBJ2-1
TGTGCCAGCAGCTCGGGACAGGGCCACAATGAGCAGTTCTTC
CASSSGQGHNEQFF
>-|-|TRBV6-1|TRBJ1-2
TGTGCCAGCTCCTTAGCTGGGAGTTATTATGGCTACACCTTC
CASSLAGSYYGYTF
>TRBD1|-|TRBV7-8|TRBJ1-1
TGTGCCAGCAGCCGACAGGGCGCAAACACTGAAGCTTTCTTT
CASSRQGANTEAFF
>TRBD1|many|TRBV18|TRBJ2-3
TGTGCCAGCTCATTAGGACAGGCAGATACGCAGTATTTT
CASSLGQADTQYF
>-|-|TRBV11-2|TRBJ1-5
TGTGCCAGCAGCTTAACGGCGGGTCAGCCCCAGCATTTT
CASSLTAGQPQHF
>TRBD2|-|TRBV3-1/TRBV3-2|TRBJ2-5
TGTGCCAGCAGCCAGAGGACTAGCGGGGAGACCCAGTACTTC
CASSQRTSGETQYF
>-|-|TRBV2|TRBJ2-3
TGTGCCAGCAGTGAAAGACTAGGGTTACGGAGAACAGATACGCAGTATTTT
CASSERLGLRRTDTQYF
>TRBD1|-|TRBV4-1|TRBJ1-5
TGCGCCAGCAGCCAAAGACAGGGTTATAGCAATCAGCCCCAGCATTTT
CASSQRQGYSNQPQHF
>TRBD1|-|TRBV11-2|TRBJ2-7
TGTGCCAGCAGCTTAGATTACGGGACAGGGGTCGGCGAGCAGTACTTC
CASSLDYGTGVGEQYF
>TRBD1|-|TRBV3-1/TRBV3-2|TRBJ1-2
TGTGCCAGCAGCCAAGATCGGGGGGGGACAGCCGTCGGCTACACCTTC
CASSQDRGGTAVGYTF
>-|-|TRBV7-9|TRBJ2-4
TGTGCCAGCAGCTCCAGGGAGGACATTCAGTACTTC
CASSSREDIQYF
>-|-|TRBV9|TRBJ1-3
TGTGCCAGCAGCGCCGACATGAGCTCTGGAAACACCATATATTTT
CASSADMSSGNTIYF
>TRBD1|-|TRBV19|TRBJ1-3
TGTGCCAGTAGTGTCGACAGGGCTGGAAACACCATATATTTT
CASSVDRAGNTIYF
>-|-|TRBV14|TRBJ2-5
TGTGCCAGCAGCCAACTTGGAACAGGGCGAGAGACCCAGTACTTC
CASSQLGTGRETQYF
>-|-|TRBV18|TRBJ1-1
TGTGCCAGCTCCCCAGATAACATTGAAGCTTTCTTT
CASSPDNIEAFF
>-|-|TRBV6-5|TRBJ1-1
TGTGCCAGCAGTTTAAGCATCATGAACACTGAAGCTTTCTTT
CASSLSIMNTEAFF
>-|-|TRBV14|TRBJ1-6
TGTGCCAGCAGCCAAGAAAGCCAGGGAGGTTCACCCCTCCACTTT
CASSQESQGGSPLHF
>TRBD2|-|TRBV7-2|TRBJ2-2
TGTGCCAGCAGCCCGGGACTAGCGGGGGGATTGGCCGGGGAGCTGTTTTTT
CASSPGLAGGLAGELFF
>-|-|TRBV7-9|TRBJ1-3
TGTGCCAGCAGCCCGGGGGGCTTGGGAAACACCATATATTTT
CASSPGGLGNTIYF
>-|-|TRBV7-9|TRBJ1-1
TGTGCCAGCAGCTTAGGTCGGGTTTTAACTGAAGCTTTCTTT
CASSLGRVLTEAFF
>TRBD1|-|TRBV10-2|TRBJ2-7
TGCGCCAGCAGCTACGGACAGGGCTACGAGCAGTACTTC
CASSYGQGYEQYF
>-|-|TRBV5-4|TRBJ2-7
TGTGCCAGCGGTCTCAGGGGAATGGCCTACGAGCAGTACTTC
CASGLRGMAYEQYF
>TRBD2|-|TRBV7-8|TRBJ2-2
TGTGCCAGCAGCGCAGCGGGGGGGAACACCGGGGAGCTGTTTTTT
CASSAAGGNTGELFF
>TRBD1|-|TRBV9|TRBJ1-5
TGTGCCAGCAGCGTAGGGGACAGGGGTTTTAATCAGCCCCAGCATTTT
CASSVGDRGFNQPQHF
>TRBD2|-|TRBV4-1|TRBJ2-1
TGCGCCAGCAGCCAAGCACGGCCTAGCGGGAACAATGAGCAGTTCTTC
CASSQARPSGNNEQFF
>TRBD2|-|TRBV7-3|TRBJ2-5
TGTGCCTGGCGGCCGGGGGGGATGGAGACCCAGTACTTC
CAWRPGGMETQYF